Presented here are 20 T cell receptor beta chains from one specimen sequenced in a study of blood T cell repertoires in COVID-19. Clones were sequenced by immunoSEQ multiplex PCR, and TCRdb holds only the in-frame ones, with some missing. The data contain approximately 450,000 clones, roughly 85% of them singletons. Sequences were obtained from PBMCs or T cells enriched from blood (not recorded which). These receptor sequences come from a woman aged 18-29 years with acute COVID-19.

This rearrangement joins TRBV4-1 to TRBJ2-2; the match to TRBD1 covers 7 bases. The germline V gene has CDR1 MGHRA and CDR2 YSYEKL. V trimming: 0 bases; J trimming: 5 bases; junction bases outside the gene matches: 3. This CDR3 has 15 residues. CDR3 DNA sequence: TGCGCCAGCAGCCAAGAACAGGGGATGACCGGGGAGCTGTTTTTT. Its translation is CASSQEQGMTGELFF.

The chain employs TRBV27 and TRBJ2-7, with 9 positions matching TRBD2. Germline assignment: CDR1 MNHEY and CDR2 SMNVEV (reference sequence). The CDR3 contains 14 residues. J was trimmed by 5 bases and V by 7 bases; bases with no gene match: 9. CDR3 protein: CASTISGSDDEQYF. CDR3 nucleotides: TGTGCCAGCACCATTAGCGGGAGTGACGACGAGCAGTACTTC.

The chain joins TRBV18 to TRBJ2-7; TRBD1 agrees at 8 bases. The CDR3 is 14 amino acids. Germline CDR1 reads KGHSH; CDR2 reads LQKENI. Germline trimming cut 0 bases from V and 5 bases from J; bases unmatched to any gene: 3. CDR3 nucleotide sequence: TGTGCCAGCTCACCACCGGACAGGGTTAACGAGCAGTACTTC. The encoded protein is CASSPPDRVNEQYF.

In its sample, this clone was seen a few times. This chain joins TRBV18 and TRBJ1-5; TRBD1 might be the D (6 bases). Germline V gene sequence: CDR1 KGHSH, CDR2 LQKENI. The ends were cut back, 3 bases at V and 0 bases at J, with 12 bases in the middle. The CDR3 totals 16 residues. CDR3: CASSPRQDTSNQPQHF. The CDR3 nucleotides are TGTGCCAGCTCACCCCGACAGGACACTAGCAATCAGCCCCAGCATTTT.

The chain carries TRBV5-4 and TRBJ1-6; 7 bases map to TRBD1. The CDR3 is 15 residues long. Per the germline V gene, CDR1 is SGHNT and CDR2 is YYREEE (reference sequence). V gave up 0 bases and J gave up 6 bases; unmatched junction bases: 3. The CDR3 is CASSLDQGGNSPLHF. The CDR3 coding sequence is TGTGCCAGCAGCTTGGATCAGGGGGGTAATTCACCCCTCCACTTT.

The rearrangement joins TRBV11-1 to TRBJ1-4; D is perhaps TRBD1 (6 bases). Per germline, CDR1 SGHAT and CDR2 FQDESV (reference sequence). The V gene lost 0 bases and the J gene lost 3 bases, with 11 bases spanning the gap. The CDR3 is 16 amino acids. The CDR3 is CASSLASGAANEKLFF. DNA of the CDR3: TGTGCCAGCAGCTTAGCGTCAGGGGCGGCTAATGAAAAACTGTTTTTT.

The chain joins TRBV7-2 to TRBJ2-7; 9 bases line up with TRBD2. The V segment lost 4 bases and the J segment 6 bases; nucleotides outside the gene matches: 7. The CDR3 has 14 residues. Germline values: CDR1 SGHTA, CDR2 FQGNSA. DNA for the CDR3: TGTGCCAGCAGCTGGAATAGCGGGGGTGCCGAGCAGTACTTC. As protein: CASSWNSGGAEQYF.

This clone was counted ten times or more. The chain carries TRBV11-2 and TRBJ2-3, with D possibly being TRBD2 (7 bases). This CDR3 spans 16 amino acids. The V and J ends lost 0 bases and 2 bases respectively, with 12 bases between them. The germline V gene encodes CDR1 SGHAT and CDR2 FQNNGV. This chain's CDR3 is CASSLDLGGATDTQYF. Written as DNA, the CDR3 is TGTGCCAGCAGCTTAGATCTGGGGGGGGCCACAGATACGCAGTATTTT.

This chain connects TRBV25-1 to TRBJ1-1; D uncertain. Germline V lookup: CDR1 MGHDK, CDR2 SYGVNS. Trimming took off 4 bases at V and 1 base at J, with 7 bases between the two ends. The length of the CDR3 is 13 residues. CDR3 sequence (DNA): TGTGCCAGCAGTGCAACAGCGAACACTGAAGCTTTCTTT. Amino acids: CASSATANTEAFF.

The chain is built from TRBV4-2 and TRBJ2-7; 9 bases agree with TRBD1. Trimming cost V 0 bases and J 5 bases; bases outside gene matches: 8. The germline V gene has CDR1 LGHNA and CDR2 YNFKEQ. The CDR3 contains 16 residues. CDR3 residues: CASSQEGTDRGHEQYF. CDR3 coding DNA: TGTGCCAGCAGCCAAGAGGGGACGGACAGGGGCCACGAGCAGTACTTC.

V and J are TRBV11-2 and TRBJ2-5; 9 bases align to TRBD2. Germline V lookup: CDR1 SGHAT, CDR2 FQNNGV. The CDR3 loop spans 17 amino acids. With V trimmed by 5 bases and J by 0 bases, 10 bases remained unmatched. The CDR3 bases are TGTGCCAGCAGCCTCACAAGACTAGCGGTGTACCAAGAGACCCAGTACTTC. It encodes CASSLTRLAVYQETQYF.

The J gene is TRBJ1-1, the V gene TRBV4-1; possible D gene TRBD1, 6 bases. The CDR3 is 15 residues long. The germline V gene encodes CDR1 MGHRA and CDR2 YSYEKL. V lost 1 base and J lost 5, with 14 bases in between. This chain's CDR3 is CASSQGSRGRTEAFF. The CDR3 DNA reads TGCGCCAGCAGCCAAGGGTCCAGGGGTAGGACTGAAGCTTTCTTT.

V is TRBV24-1 and J is TRBJ2-2, with 8 bases that match TRBD2. The CDR3 consists of 16 residues. With V trimmed by 4 bases and J by 5 bases, 8 bases remained unmatched. CDR1 KGHDR and CDR2 SFDVKD come from the germline V gene. The CDR3 DNA follows: TGTGCCACCAGTGAGCCGGGAGGGCGGTGGACCGGGGAGCTGTTTTTT. It is translated as CATSEPGGRWTGELFF.

In nucleotides, the CDR3 is TGTGCCAGTAGTCTAGGCACCGGGGAGCTGTTTTTT. Translated, it gives CASSLGTGELFF. The chain recombines TRBV6-5 with TRBJ2-2, with D uncertain. CDR3 length: 12 residues. CDR1 and CDR2 (germline): MNHEY, SVGAGI. The germline V and J ends were trimmed by 9 bases and 4 bases, with 9 bases remaining between them.

The rearrangement uses TRBV27 and TRBJ2-7; D gene ambiguous. Germline CDR1 reads MNHEY; CDR2 reads SMNVEV (reference sequence). The CDR3 runs 14 residues. The germline V and J ends were trimmed by 5 bases and 6 bases, with 17 bases remaining between them. The CDR3 nucleotides read TGTGCCAGCAGTCCCGATTCGGGTTCTAGCGAGCAGTACTTC. Encoded protein: CASSPDSGSSEQYF.

The J gene is TRBJ2-1, the V gene TRBV5-4, with a possible D match to TRBD2 (5 bases). CDR1 is SGHNT and CDR2 is YYREEE in the germline V gene (reference sequence). Trimming left V 2 bases short and J 0 bases short, with 15 bases between. CDR3 size: 17 residues. The CDR3 loop reads CASSLTGSISSYNEQFF. CDR3 bases: TGTGCCAGCAGCTTAACGGGATCCATAAGCTCCTACAATGAGCAGTTCTTC.

The J gene is TRBJ2-7, the V gene TRBV29-1, with D possibly matching TRBD2 (7 bases). V gave up 6 bases and J gave up 5 bases, with 23 bases separating them. The germline gives CDR1 SQVTM, CDR2 ANQGSEA. The CDR3 length is 15 residues. CDR3 in amino acids: CSVRGGSLFADEQYF. The CDR3 DNA reads as TGCAGCGTGAGGGGGGGCAGTCTTTTTGCCGACGAGCAGTACTTC.

The chain uses TRBV3-1 (or the pseudogene TRBV3-2) and TRBJ2-5; no firm D call. Germline V gives CDR1 LGHDT, CDR2 YNNKEL (reference sequence). CDR3 length: 15 amino acids. The V end lost 5 bases, the J end lost 2 bases, and 15 bases lay between the germline ends. In nucleotides, the CDR3 is TGTGCCAGCAGCTCACAGCAGACGCTACAAGAGACCCAGTACTTC. This sequence encodes CASSSQQTLQETQYF.

This clone appeared once. The chain links TRBV11-2 to TRBJ1-5, with a possible D match to TRBD1 (5 bases). CDR3 length equals 18 residues. Germline CDR1 reads SGHAT; CDR2 reads FQNNGV. V lost 5 bases to trimming and J lost 2 bases, with 22 bases between them. This chain's CDR3 is CASSPGGGVGKGNQPQHF. The CDR3 nucleotides are TGTGCCAGCAGCCCGGGGGGGGGAGTTGGTAAGGGCAATCAGCCCCAGCATTTT.

CDR3 nucleotide sequence: TGTGCCAGCAGTTTAGGGACTGCGGGGAAAAAACTGTTTTTT. Protein sequence: CASSLGTAGKKLFF. The rearrangement uses TRBV27 and TRBJ1-4, with a possible D match to TRBD1 (5 bases). V lost 2 bases to trimming and J lost 9 bases, with 13 bases between them. CDR1 and CDR2 from the germline V gene are MNHEY and SMNVEV (reference sequence). CDR3 length: 14 residues.